The 9 T cell receptor beta chains in this list originate from one sample, sequenced in a study of metastatic and nonmetastatic thyroid tumors. TCRdb reprocessed the PCR reads using MiXCR. The data show roughly 24,000 clones, approximately 21% seen once. Every patient was untreated before thyroid surgery. The sample was blood. The source is a male donor with papillary thyroid cancer or a benign thyroid nodule (not recorded which). Some clones in this sample may be carry-over from other donors' samples.

This sequence joins TRBV30 and TRBJ2-7; TRBD2 aligns across 13 bases. The CDR3 has 16 residues. V shed 2 bases and J 2 bases; nucleotides not matched to a gene: 6. Per germline, CDR1 GTSNPN and CDR2 SVGIG (reference sequence). The CDR3 spells CAWSPGTSGAPYEQYF. The CDR3 nucleotides are TGTGCCTGGAGTCCCGGGACTAGCGGGGCACCCTACGAGCAGTACTTC. Looking up the rest from reference TRBV30 and TRBJ2-7 gives the full variable domain: SQTIHQWPATLVQPVGSPLSLECTVEGTSNPNLYWYRQAAGRGLQLLFYSVGIGQISSEVPQNLSASRPQDRQFILSSKKLLLSDSGFYLCAWSPGTSGAPYEQYFGPGTRLTVT.

On this clone itself: A read error may account for a junction end that differs from germline. The V call is TRBV4-1, the J call TRBJ1-4, with a possible D match to TRBD1 (5 bases). Germline loops: CDR1 MGHRA, CDR2 YSYEKL. The CDR3 loop spans 15 amino acids. For the CDR3, the DNA is TGCGCCAGCAGCGCCAGTACCGGGACGGGCGAAAAACTGTCTTTT. Protein: CASSASTGTGEKLSF.

This clone has a count of ten or more. This chain joins TRBV5-5 and TRBJ1-2; D might be TRBD1 (5 bases). This CDR3 has 16 residues. The germline gives CDR1 SGHKS, CDR2 YYEKEE (reference sequence). V was trimmed by 0 bases and J by 0 bases, leaving 12 bases between them. The CDR3 spells CASSLANRGSNYGYTF. The CDR3 nucleotides read TGTGCCAGCAGCTTGGCCAATCGGGGGTCTAACTATGGCTACACCTTC. Together with reference TRBV5-5 and TRBJ1-2, the CDR3 gives the full variable domain: DAGVTQSPTHLIKTRGQQVTLRCSPISGHKSVSWYQQVLGQGPQFIFQYYEKEERGRGNFPDRFSARQFPNYSSELNVNALLLGDSALYLCASSLANRGSNYGYTFGSGTRLTVV.

The chain carries TRBV5-1 and TRBJ2-2, with D possibly called TRBD1 or TRBD2 (5 bases each). CDR1 and CDR2 (germline): SGHRS, YFSETQ. The germline V and J ends were trimmed by 3 bases and 9 bases, with 18 bases remaining between them. The CDR3 has 15 residues. This chain's CDR3 is CASSSLLGGTWELFF. The DNA for the CDR3 is TGCGCCAGCAGCTCTCTCTTAGGTGGGACCTGGGAGCTGTTTTTT.

The chain employs TRBV3-1 and TRBJ2-1, with TRBD2 matching 12 bases. With V trimmed by 6 bases and J by 5 bases, 2 bases remained unmatched. The CDR3 is 14 amino acids. Germline V lookup: CDR1 LGHDT, CDR2 YNNKEL (reference sequence). The CDR3 reads CASRGLAGNNEQFF. The CDR3 DNA sequence: TGTGCCAGCAGGGGACTAGCGGGCAACAATGAGCAGTTCTTC.

Regarding this clone: A much larger clonotype is one base distant, so this may be a read error. The sample holds other DNA sequences that translate to the same CDR3. The rearrangement uses TRBV7-2 and TRBJ1-5, with a weak D call TRBD1 (6 bases). CDR3 length equals 14 residues. CDR1 is SGHTA, CDR2 FQGNSA, per germline. The CDR3 DNA is TGCGCCAGCAGCTTAACAGGGTCCAATCAGCCCCAGCATTTT. This sequence encodes CASSLTGSNQPQHF.

This rearrangement joins TRBV30 to TRBJ2-7; 10 bases match TRBD1. Unmatched junction bases numbered 6, after V lost 5 bases and J lost 2 bases. CDR1 is GTSNPN and CDR2 is SVGIG in the germline V gene (reference sequence). The CDR3 runs to 14 residues. This CDR3 is CAWGRQGATYEQYF. In DNA, the CDR3 is TGTGCCTGGGGAAGACAGGGGGCGACCTACGAGCAGTACTTC.

This clone was seen more than once but under ten times. This chain joins TRBV28 and TRBJ2-7; TRBD1 might be the D (6 bases). Germline assignment: CDR1 MDHEN and CDR2 SYDVKM. Trimming left V 5 bases short and J 1 base short, with 21 bases between. The CDR3 runs 17 residues. The CDR3 reads CASSASTGGVISYEQYF. CDR3 coding DNA: TGTGCCAGCAGTGCCTCGACAGGAGGAGTGATTTCCTACGAGCAGTACTTC.

This clone has just a few counts. The chain combines TRBV20-1 with TRBJ2-3; a weak D match, TRBD1 (6 bases). Germline loops: CDR1 DFQATT, CDR2 SNEGSKA (reference sequence). This CDR3 is 16 amino acids long. As DNA, the CDR3 is TGCAGACTAATAGCTGGACAGCTTCAAGCAGGAGATACGCAGTATTTT. Translation: CRLIAGQLQAGDTQYF.